The 10 T cell receptor beta chains below come from one sample, sequenced in a study of tumor-infiltrating lymphocytes in primary liver carcinoma. Blood RNA was derived from unsorted whole blood, and germline DNA was extracted too. Using a constant-region primer together with ProtoScript II reverse transcriptase, TCR beta cDNA was made from roughly 500 ng of total RNA. Three rounds of nested multiplex PCR with slightly modified ARM-PCR produced TCR beta libraries. Use of TRBV1-TRBV30 forward primers with a C-beta reverse primer characterized the first two PCR rounds, which lasted around 9 cycles each. TCRdb itself ran the multiplex PCR reads through MiXCR, one entry per CDR3 protein. The data show fewer than 250,000 distinct CDR3 sequences, about two thirds seen once. What was sequenced was peripheral blood. These receptors were obtained from a woman aged 60-75 years with primary liver carcinoma and hepatitis B virus infection.

This clonotype was observed once. A read error is possible here, since a much larger clone lies one base away. V gene TRBV6-5 combines with J gene TRBJ2-7, with TRBD2 as a possible D gene (6 bases). The CDR3 runs 15 residues. Germline V CDR1 and CDR2: MNHEY, SVGAGI. The CDR3 spells CAGSYGISGPYEQYF. The CDR3 DNA reads as TGTGCCGGCAGTTACGGTATTAGCGGACCCTACGAGCAGTACTTC.

The chain combines TRBV6-6 with TRBJ2-1, with TRBD2 matching 11 bases. The germline V gene has CDR1 MNHNY and CDR2 SVGAGI (reference sequence). This CDR3 region has 18 residues. The CDR3 sequence: CVSSSGTSGWGSYNEQFF. CDR3 in DNA: TGTGTAAGCAGTTCCGGGACTAGCGGTTGGGGCTCCTACAATGAGCAGTTCTTC.

This clonotype was counted many times. The rearrangement uses TRBV6-1 and TRBJ2-7, with 12 bases matching TRBD2. The length of the CDR3 is 16 residues. Per the germline V gene, CDR1 is MNHNS and CDR2 is SASEGT. After removal of 6 bases from V and 4 bases from J, the junction contained 10 bases not matched to a gene. The CDR3 coding sequence is TGTGCCAGCAGACTAGCGGGAGGACCCGGTGGGTACGAGCAGTACTTC. Protein sequence: CASRLAGGPGGYEQYF.

This chain joins TRBV4-1 and TRBJ2-1, with 14 bases aligning to TRBD2. The CDR3 spans 17 residues. Losses at the gene ends were 2 bases for V and 7 bases for J; bases not matched to a gene: 7. CDR1 MGHRA and CDR2 YSYEKL come from the germline V gene. CDR3 protein: CASSQRLAGGVVNEQFF. CDR3 coding DNA: TGCGCCAGCAGCCAAAGACTAGCGGGAGGGGTTGTGAATGAGCAGTTCTTC.

About this clonotype itself: Germline is not matched at one junction end, which may reflect a read error. The V and J genes are TRBV6-5 and TRBJ2-1; no clear D. Germline V gives CDR1 MNHEY, CDR2 SVGAGI. This CDR3 has 13 residues. The CDR3 loop is CGSSIGPRNEQFF. CDR3 DNA: TGTGGCAGCAGTATAGGGCCAAGGAATGAGCAGTTCTTC.

Points on this clonotype: Sequence at one end of the junction differs from germline and may be a read error. J is TRBJ2-7 and V is TRBV11-2, with 11 bases identical to TRBD2. This CDR3 has 14 residues. Germline V CDR1 and CDR2: SGHAT, FQNNGV. CDR3 sequence (DNA): TGTGTCAGCAACAGGCTAGCGGGGGGCTCGGAGCAGTACTTC. Its protein is CVSNRLAGGSEQYF.

With regard to this clonotype: A clone one base away is much larger, so this may be a read error. The chain carries TRBV6-1 and TRBJ1-2, with 11 bases that match TRBD1. The junction had 11 bases not matched to a gene; V was cut back by 8 bases and J by 12 bases. Germline CDR1 reads MNHNS; CDR2 reads SASEGT. The CDR3 sequence is 13 residues long. Written as DNA, the CDR3 is TGTGCCAGCCGGGACAGGGGGTTCTTAGGCAACACCTTC. Its protein product is CASRDRGFLGNTF.

The CDR3 DNA follows: TGTGCCAGTAGATCGGGACGGGAGGGGGGCGACACTGAAGCTTTCTTT. It yields the protein CASRSGREGGDTEAFF. The chain combines TRBV19 with TRBJ1-1; a weak D match, TRBD1 (6 bases). The CDR3 consists of 16 residues. V gave up 6 bases and J gave up 3 bases, with 20 bases separating them. The germline gives CDR1 LNHDA, CDR2 SQIVND (reference sequence).

In the case of this clonotype: A clone one base away is much larger, so this may be a read error. Lacking the conserved final phenylalanine or tryptophan, this CDR3 likely reflects a read error. The chain uses TRBV30 and TRBJ2-1; 13 bases are a match to TRBD2. The germline V gene has CDR1 GTSNPN and CDR2 SVGIG (reference sequence). The CDR3 consists of 15 residues. Germline trimming cut 3 bases from V and 8 bases from J; bases unmatched to any gene: 7. The CDR3 nucleotides read TGTGCCTGGAGGCGACTAGCGGGAGGTCGGCATGAGCAGTTCCTC. Translated: CAWRRLAGGRHEQFL.

This clonotype has more than one count but fewer than ten. DNA of the CDR3: TGTGCCAGCAAGGGCAATCAGCCCCAGCATTTT. Protein product: CASKGNQPQHF. The chain employs TRBV28 and TRBJ1-5; no definite D call. V lost 7 bases and J lost 2, with 3 bases in between. The CDR3 extends over 11 amino acids. CDR1 and CDR2 (germline): MDHEN, SYDVKM.